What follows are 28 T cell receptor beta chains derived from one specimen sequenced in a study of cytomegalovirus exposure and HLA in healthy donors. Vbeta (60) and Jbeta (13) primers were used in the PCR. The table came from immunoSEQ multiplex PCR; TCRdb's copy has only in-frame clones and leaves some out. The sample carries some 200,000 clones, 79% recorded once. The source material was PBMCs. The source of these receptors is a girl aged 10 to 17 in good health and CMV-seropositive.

The CDR3 sequence is CASSKDRDTWETQYF. Here the CDR3 DNA reads TGTGCCAGCAGCAAAGATAGGGACACTTGGGAGACCCAGTACTTC. The chain carries TRBV21-1 and TRBJ2-5; the D call in the table, TRBD1, was not verified against the DNA. TRBV21-1 is a known pseudogene. The CDR3 extends over 15 amino acids.

The DNA of the CDR3 is TGTGCCAGCTCACCGTCCGGGGGAACCTATAATTCACCCCTCCACTTT. It is translated as CASSPSGGTYNSPLHF. The chain links TRBV18 to TRBJ1-6; the D gene is possibly TRBD1 (5 bases). Germline V CDR1 and CDR2: KGHSH, LQKENI. The length of the CDR3 is 16 residues. V shed 3 bases and J shed 2 bases, with 11 bases lying between them.

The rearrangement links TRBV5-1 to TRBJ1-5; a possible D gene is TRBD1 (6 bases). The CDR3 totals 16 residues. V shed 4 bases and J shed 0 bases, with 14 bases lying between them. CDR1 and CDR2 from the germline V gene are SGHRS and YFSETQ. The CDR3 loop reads CASSPGQPYSNQPQHF. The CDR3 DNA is TGCGCCAGCAGCCCCGGACAGCCTTATAGCAATCAGCCCCAGCATTTT.

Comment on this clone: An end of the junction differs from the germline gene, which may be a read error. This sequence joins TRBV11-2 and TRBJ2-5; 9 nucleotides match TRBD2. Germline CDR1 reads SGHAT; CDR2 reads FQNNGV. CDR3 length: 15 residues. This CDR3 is CASSLERGGLEAQYF. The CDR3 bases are TGTGCCAGCAGCTTAGAGCGGGGGGGCCTAGAGGCCCAGTACTTC. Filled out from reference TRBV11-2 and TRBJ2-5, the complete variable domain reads EAGVAQSPRYKIIEKRQSVAFWCNPISGHATLYWYQQILGQGPKLLIQFQNNGVVDDSQLPKDRFSAERLKGVDSTLKIQPAKLEDSAVYLCASSLERGGLEAQYFGPGTRLLVL.

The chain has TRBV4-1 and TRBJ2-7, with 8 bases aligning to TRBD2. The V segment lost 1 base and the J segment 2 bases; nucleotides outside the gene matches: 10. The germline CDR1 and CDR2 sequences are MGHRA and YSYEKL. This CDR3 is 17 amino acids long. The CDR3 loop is CASSQVRFLAGTYEQYF. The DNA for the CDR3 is TGCGCCAGCAGCCAAGTCCGGTTTCTAGCGGGCACCTACGAGCAGTACTTC.

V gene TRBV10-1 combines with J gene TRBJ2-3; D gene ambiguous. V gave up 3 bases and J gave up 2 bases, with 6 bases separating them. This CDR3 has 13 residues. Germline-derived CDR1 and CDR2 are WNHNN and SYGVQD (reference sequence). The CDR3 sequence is CASSDGSTDTQYF. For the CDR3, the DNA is TGCGCCAGCAGTGACGGGTCCACAGATACGCAGTATTTT.

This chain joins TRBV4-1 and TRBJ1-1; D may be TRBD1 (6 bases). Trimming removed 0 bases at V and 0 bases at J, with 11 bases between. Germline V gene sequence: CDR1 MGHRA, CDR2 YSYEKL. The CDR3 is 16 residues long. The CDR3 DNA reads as TGCGCCAGCAGCCAAGACAGGACAGCCCTGAACACTGAAGCTTTCTTT. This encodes CASSQDRTALNTEAFF.

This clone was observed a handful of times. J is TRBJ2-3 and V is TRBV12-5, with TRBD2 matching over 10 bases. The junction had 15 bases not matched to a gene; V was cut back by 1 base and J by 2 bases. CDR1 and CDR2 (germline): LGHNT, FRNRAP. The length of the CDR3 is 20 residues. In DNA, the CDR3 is TGTGCTAGTGGTTTGGGCGCCTGGACTAGCGGCGACTACAACACAGATACGCAGTATTTT. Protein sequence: CASGLGAWTSGDYNTDTQYF.

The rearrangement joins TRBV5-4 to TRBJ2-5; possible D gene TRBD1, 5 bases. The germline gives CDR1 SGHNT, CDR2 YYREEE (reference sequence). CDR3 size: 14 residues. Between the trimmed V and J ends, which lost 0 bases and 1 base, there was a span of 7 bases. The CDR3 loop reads CASSLGQLQETQYF. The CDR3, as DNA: TGTGCCAGCAGCTTGGGACAGCTCCAAGAGACCCAGTACTTC.

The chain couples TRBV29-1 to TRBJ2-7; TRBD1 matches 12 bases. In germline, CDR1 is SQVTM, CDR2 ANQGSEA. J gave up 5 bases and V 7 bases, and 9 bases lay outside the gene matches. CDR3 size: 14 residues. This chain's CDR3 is CSAEEGTGGHEQYF. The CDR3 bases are TGCAGCGCCGAGGAGGGGACAGGGGGCCACGAGCAGTACTTC.

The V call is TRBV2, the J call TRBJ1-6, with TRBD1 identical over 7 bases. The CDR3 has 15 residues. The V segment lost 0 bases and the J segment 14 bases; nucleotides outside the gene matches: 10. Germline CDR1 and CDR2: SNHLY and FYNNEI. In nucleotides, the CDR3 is TGTGCCAGCAGTGAAGCGCTTCTGGGTACAGGGGCCCTCCACTTT. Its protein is CASSEALLGTGALHF.

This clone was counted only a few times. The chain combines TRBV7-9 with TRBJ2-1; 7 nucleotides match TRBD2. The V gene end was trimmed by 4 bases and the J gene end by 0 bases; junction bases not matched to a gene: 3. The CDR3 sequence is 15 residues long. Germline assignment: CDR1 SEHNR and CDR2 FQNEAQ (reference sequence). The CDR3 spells CASSSGGLSYNEQFF. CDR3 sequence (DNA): TGTGCCAGCAGCTCGGGGGGACTCTCCTACAATGAGCAGTTCTTC. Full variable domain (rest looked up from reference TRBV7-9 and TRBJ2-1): DTGVSQNPRHKITKRGQNVTFRCDPISEHNRLYWYRQTLGQGPEFLTYFQNEAQLEKSRLLSDRFSAERPKGSFSTLEIQRTEQGDSAMYLCASSSGGLSYNEQFFGPGTRLTVL.

The CDR3 region has the DNA TGTGCCAGCAGCGTAGCCCCTCAGGCCTGGAACACTGAAGCTTTCTTT. Amino acid sequence: CASSVAPQAWNTEAFF. The chain couples TRBV9 to TRBJ1-1, with D hard to call. Germline assignment: CDR1 SGDLS and CDR2 YYNGEE. The CDR3 runs to 16 residues. V lost 0 bases and J 1 base, leaving 13 bases between the germline ends.

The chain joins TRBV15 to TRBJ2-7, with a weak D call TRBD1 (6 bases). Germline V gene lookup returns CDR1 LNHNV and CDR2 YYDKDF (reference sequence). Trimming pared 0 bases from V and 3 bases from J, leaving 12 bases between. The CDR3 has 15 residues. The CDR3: CATSRDRGKGYEQYF. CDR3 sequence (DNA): TGTGCCACCAGCAGAGACAGGGGAAAGGGCTACGAGCAGTACTTC.

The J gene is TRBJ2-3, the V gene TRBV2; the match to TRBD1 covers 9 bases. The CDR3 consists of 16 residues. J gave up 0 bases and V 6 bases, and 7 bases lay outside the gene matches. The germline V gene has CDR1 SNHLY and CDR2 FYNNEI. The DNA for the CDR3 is TGTGCCAGCAGATCCGGGACAGGGTCGAGCACAGATACGCAGTATTTT. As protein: CASRSGTGSSTDTQYF.

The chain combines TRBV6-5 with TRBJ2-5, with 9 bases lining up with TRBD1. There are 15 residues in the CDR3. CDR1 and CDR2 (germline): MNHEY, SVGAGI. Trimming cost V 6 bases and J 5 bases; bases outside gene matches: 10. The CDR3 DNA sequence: TGTGCCAGCAGGGCCTTCGGGACAGGGAGTGAGACCCAGTACTTC. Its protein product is CASRAFGTGSETQYF.

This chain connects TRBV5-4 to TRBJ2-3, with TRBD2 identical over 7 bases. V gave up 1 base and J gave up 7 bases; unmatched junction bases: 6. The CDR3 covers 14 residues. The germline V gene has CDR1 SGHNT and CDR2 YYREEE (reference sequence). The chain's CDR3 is CASSLSGVQYTQYF. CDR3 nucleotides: TGTGCCAGCAGCTTGAGCGGGGTGCAGTATACGCAGTATTTT. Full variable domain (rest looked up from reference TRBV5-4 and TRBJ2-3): ETGVTQSPTHLIKTRGQQVTLRCSSQSGHNTVSWYQQALGQGPQFIFQYYREEENGRGNFPPRFSGLQFPNYSSELNVNALELDDSALYLCASSLSGVQYTQYFGPGTRLTVL.

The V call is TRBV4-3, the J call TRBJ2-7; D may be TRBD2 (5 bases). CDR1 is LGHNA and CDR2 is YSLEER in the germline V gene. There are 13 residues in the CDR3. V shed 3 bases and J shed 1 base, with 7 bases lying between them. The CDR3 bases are TGCGCCAGCAGCCACCGGGGTTCCTACGAGCAGTACTTC. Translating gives CASSHRGSYEQYF.

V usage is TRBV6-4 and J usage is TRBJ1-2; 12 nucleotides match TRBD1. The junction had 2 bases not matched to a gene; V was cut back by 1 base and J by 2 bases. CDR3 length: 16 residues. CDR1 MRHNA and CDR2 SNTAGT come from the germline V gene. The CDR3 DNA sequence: TGTGCCAGCAGTGACTACGGGACAGGGGGCAACTATGGCTACACCTTC. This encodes CASSDYGTGGNYGYTF.

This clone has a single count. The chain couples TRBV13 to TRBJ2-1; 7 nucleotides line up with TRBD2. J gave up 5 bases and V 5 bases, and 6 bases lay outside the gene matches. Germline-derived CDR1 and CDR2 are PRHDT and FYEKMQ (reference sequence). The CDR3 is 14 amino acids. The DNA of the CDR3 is TGTGCCAGCAGCGGACGGGGGGTCAACAATGAGCAGTTCTTC. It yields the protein CASSGRGVNNEQFF.

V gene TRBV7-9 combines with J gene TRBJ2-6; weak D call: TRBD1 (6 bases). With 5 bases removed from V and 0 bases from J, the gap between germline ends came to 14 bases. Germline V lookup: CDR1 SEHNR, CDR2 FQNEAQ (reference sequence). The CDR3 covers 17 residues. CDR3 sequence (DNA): TGTGCCAGCAGCACCAGGACAGAAAGCTCTGGGGCCAACGTCCTGACTTTC. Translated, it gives CASSTRTESSGANVLTF.

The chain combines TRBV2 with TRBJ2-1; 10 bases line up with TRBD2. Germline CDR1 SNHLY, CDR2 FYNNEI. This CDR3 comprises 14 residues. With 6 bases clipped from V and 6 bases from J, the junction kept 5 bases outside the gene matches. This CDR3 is CASRSGGATNEQFF. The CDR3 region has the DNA TGTGCCAGCAGGAGCGGGGGGGCCACCAATGAGCAGTTCTTC. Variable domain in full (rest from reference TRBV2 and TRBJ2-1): EPEVTQTPSHQVTQMGQEVILRCVPISNHLYFYWYRQILGQKVEFLVSFYNNEISEKSEIFDDQFSVERPDGSNFTLKIRSTKLEDSAMYFCASRSGGATNEQFFGPGTRLTVL.

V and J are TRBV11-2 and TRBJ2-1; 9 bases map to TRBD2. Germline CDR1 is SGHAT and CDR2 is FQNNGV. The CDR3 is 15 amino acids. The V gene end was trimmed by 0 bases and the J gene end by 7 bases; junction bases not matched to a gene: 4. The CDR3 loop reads CASSLEAGGLNEQFF. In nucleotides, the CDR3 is TGTGCCAGCAGCTTAGAAGCGGGGGGCCTAAATGAGCAGTTCTTC.

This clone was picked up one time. The DNA for the CDR3 is TGTGCCAGCAGCCTCCGGACTTCCCGGAGCTCCTACGAGCAGTACTTC. This encodes CASSLRTSRSSYEQYF. This sequence joins TRBV5-6 and TRBJ2-7; the D gene is possibly TRBD2 (5 bases). Deletions cut 4 bases from V and 0 bases from J, with 17 bases between. The length of the CDR3 is 16 residues. Germline V CDR1 and CDR2: SGHDT, YYEEEE.

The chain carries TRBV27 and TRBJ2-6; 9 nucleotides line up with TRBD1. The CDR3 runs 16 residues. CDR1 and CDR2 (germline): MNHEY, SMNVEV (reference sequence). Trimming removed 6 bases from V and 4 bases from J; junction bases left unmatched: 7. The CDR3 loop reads CASRTKQGAGANVLTF. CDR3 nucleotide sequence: TGTGCCAGCAGGACGAAACAGGGGGCCGGGGCCAACGTCCTGACTTTC.

CDR3 loop: CAWSPGTENEQFF. The CDR3 bases are TGTGCCTGGAGTCCCGGGACAGAGAATGAGCAGTTCTTC. This chain uses TRBV30 with TRBJ2-1, with TRBD1 identical over 7 bases. The CDR3 totals 13 residues. V shed 2 bases and J 7 bases; nucleotides not matched to a gene: 5. CDR1 is GTSNPN and CDR2 is SVGIG in the germline V gene (reference sequence).

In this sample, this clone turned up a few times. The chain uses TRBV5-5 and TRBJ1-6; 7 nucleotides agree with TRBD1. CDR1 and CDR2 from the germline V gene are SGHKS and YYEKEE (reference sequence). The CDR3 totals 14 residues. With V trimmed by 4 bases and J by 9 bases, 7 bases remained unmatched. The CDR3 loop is CASSTRQGASPLHF. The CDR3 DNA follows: TGTGCCAGCAGCACCCGACAGGGTGCTTCACCCCTCCACTTT.

CDR3 region: CASSLIGKGVKGNQPQHF. CDR3 nucleotides: TGTGCCAGCAGTTTAATCGGAAAGGGGGTCAAGGGGAATCAGCCCCAGCATTTT. The chain joins TRBV28 to TRBJ1-5, with D perhaps TRBD1 (6 bases). The V gene lost 2 bases and the J gene lost 4 bases, with 21 bases spanning the gap. From germline, CDR1 is MDHEN and CDR2 SYDVKM. The CDR3 loop spans 18 amino acids.